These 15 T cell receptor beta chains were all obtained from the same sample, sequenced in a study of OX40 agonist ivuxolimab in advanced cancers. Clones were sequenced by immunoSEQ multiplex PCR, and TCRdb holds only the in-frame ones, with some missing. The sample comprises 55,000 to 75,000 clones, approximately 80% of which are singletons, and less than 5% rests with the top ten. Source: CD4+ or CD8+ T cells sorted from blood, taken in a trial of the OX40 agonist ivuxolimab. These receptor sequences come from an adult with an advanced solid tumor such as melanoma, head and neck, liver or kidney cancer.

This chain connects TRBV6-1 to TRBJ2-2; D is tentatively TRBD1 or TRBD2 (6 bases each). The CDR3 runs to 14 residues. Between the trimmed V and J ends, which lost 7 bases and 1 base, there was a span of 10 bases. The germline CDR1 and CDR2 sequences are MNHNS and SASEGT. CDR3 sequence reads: CASTRGENTGELFF. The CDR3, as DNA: TGTGCCAGCACGAGGGGGGAGAACACCGGGGAGCTGTTTTTT.

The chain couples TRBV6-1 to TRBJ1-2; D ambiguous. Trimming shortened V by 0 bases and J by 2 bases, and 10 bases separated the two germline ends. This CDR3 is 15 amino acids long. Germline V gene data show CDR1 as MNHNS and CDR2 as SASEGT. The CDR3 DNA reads TGTGCCAGCAGTGAAGCGTACGCGCCCAACTATGGCTACACCTTC. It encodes CASSEAYAPNYGYTF.

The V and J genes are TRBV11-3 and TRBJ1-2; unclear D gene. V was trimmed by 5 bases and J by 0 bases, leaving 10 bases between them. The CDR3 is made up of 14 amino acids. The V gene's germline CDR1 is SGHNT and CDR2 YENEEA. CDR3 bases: TGTGCCAGCAGCCCGGACGGCTCTAACTATGGCTACACCTTC. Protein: CASSPDGSNYGYTF.

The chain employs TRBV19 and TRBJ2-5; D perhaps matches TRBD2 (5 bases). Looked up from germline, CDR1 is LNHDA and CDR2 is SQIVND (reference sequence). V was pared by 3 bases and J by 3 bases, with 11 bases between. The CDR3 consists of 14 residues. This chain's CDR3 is CASSINRGKETQYF. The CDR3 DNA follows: TGTGCCAGTAGTATTAATCGGGGAAAAGAGACCCAGTACTTC.

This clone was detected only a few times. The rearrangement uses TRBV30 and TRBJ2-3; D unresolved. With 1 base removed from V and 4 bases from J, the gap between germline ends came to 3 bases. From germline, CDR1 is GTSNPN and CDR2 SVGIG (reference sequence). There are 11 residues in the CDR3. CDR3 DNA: TGTGCCTGGAGTGGGCCAGATACGCAGTATTTT. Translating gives CAWSGPDTQYF.

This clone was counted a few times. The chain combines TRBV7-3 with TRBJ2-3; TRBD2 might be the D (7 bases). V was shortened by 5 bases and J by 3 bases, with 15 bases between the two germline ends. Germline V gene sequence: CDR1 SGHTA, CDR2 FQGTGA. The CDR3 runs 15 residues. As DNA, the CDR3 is TGTGCCAGCAGCCTTATTGGGGGGGCGACAGATACGCAGTATTTT. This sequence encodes CASSLIGGATDTQYF.

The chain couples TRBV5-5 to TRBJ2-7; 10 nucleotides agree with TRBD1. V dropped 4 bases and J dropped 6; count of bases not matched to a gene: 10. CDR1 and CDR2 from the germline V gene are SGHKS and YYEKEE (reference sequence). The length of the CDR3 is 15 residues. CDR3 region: CASSASRDRGREQYF. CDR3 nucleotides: TGTGCCAGCAGCGCCAGCCGGGACAGGGGCCGCGAGCAGTACTTC.

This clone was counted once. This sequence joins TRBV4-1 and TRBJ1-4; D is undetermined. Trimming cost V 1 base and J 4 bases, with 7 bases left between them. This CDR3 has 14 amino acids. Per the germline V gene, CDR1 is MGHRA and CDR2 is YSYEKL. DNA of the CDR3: TGCGCCAGCAGCCAAGGAACATATAATGAAAAACTGTTTTTT. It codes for CASSQGTYNEKLFF.

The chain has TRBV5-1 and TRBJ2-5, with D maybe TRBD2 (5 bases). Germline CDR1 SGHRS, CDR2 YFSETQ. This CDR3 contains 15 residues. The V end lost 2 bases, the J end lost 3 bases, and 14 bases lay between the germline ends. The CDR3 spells CASSFRGVVEETQYF. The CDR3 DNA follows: TGCGCCAGCAGCTTCCGGGGAGTTGTCGAAGAGACCCAGTACTTC.

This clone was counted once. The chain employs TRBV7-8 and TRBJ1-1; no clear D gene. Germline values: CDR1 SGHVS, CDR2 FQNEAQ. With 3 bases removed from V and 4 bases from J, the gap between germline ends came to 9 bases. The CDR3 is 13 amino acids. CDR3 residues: CASSLDAFTEAFF. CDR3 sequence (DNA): TGTGCCAGCAGCTTGGACGCCTTCACTGAAGCTTTCTTT.

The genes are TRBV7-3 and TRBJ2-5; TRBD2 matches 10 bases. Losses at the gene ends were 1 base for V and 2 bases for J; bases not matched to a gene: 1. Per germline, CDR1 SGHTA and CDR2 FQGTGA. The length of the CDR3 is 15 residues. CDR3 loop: CASSLMGLAQETQYF. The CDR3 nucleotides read TGTGCCAGCAGCTTAATGGGACTAGCGCAAGAGACCCAGTACTTC.

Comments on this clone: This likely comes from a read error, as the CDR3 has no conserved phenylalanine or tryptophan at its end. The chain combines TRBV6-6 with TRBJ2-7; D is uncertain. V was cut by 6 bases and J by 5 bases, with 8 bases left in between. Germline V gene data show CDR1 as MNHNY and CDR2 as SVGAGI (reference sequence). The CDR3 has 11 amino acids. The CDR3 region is CASRRVDEQYL. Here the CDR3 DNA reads TGTGCCAGCAGGAGAGTGGACGAGCAGTACCTC.

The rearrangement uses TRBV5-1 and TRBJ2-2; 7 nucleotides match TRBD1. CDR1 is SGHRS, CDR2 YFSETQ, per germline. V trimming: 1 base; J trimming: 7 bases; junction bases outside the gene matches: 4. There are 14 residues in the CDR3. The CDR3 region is CASSLTGAGGELFF. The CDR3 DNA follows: TGCGCCAGCAGCTTGACAGGGGCCGGCGGGGAGCTGTTTTTT.

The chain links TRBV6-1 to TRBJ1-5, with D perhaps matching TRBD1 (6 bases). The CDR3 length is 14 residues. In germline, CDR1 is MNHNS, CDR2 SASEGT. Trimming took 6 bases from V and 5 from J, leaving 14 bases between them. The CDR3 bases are TGTGCCAGCAGACATTCTCAGGGGCATCAGCCCCAGCATTTT. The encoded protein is CASRHSQGHQPQHF.

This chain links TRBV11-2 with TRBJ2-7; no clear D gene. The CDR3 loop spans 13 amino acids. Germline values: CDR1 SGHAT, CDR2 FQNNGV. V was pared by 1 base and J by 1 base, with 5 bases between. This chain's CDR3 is CASSLAGSYEQYF. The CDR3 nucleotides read TGTGCCAGCAGCTTAGCCGGTTCCTACGAGCAGTACTTC.